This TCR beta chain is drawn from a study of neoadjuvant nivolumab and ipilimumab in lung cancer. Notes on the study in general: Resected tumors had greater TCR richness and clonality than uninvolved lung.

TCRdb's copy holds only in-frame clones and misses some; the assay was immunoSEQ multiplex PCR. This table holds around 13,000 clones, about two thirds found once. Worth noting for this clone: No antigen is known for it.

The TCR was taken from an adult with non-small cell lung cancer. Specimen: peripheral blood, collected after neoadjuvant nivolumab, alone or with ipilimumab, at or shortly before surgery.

CDR3 in amino acids: CASSPPTAMNTEAFF. CDR3 bases: TGTGCCAGCTCACCACCGACGGCCATGAACACTGAAGCTTTCTTT. V is TRBV18 and J is TRBJ1-1; the D is unclear. Germline V lookup: CDR1 KGHSH, CDR2 LQKENI. V was pared by 0 bases and J by 0 bases, with 8 bases between. This CDR3 has 15 amino acids.